This T cell receptor beta chain appears in the sequencing data of a study of cytomegalovirus exposure and HLA in healthy donors. Study at large: Ancestry clustering placed about four fifths of over 300 genotyped donors in the Caucasian-associated cluster.

PCR employed 60 Vbeta and 13 Jbeta primers. The data were produced by immunoSEQ multiplex PCR, yet TCRdb's version contains in-frame clones alone and is incomplete. Among about 190,000 clones listed, 70% to 90% were seen once. This clone was seen only a few times. What it binds is unknown. Germline loops: CDR1 SGHNT, CDR2 YYREEE (reference sequence). V lost 3 bases and J 2 bases, leaving 12 bases between the germline ends. CDR3 length equals 14 residues. Study outcomes and limitations: Later on, an analysis showed TCR association rates differing by HLA locus, with DRB1 the most and HLA-C the fewest.

The sample comprised PBMCs. This TCR came from a young woman in good health and CMV-seropositive. The rearrangement uses TRBV5-4 and TRBJ2-7, with D perhaps matching TRBD1 (6 bases). The CDR3 loop reads CASSSGQITYEQYF. The CDR3 DNA follows: TGTGCCAGCAGCTCCGGACAGATAACCTACGAGCAGTACTTC.